This T cell receptor beta chain was found in a study of T cells after yellow fever vaccination. TCRdb processed the 5' RACE reads anew with MiXCR; each CDR3 protein has one entry. This sample yields some 300,000 distinct CDR3 sequences, of which around 10% are seen a single time; 3% to 3.5% belongs to the top ten. Study outcomes and limitations: Subsequent booster samples again held most clones from primary vaccination (around 96% CD4, roughly 91% CD8). Contamination by abundant bulk-population clonotypes could be present in FACS-sorted repertoires. Clonotypes found in both CD4 and CD8 compartments made up a small share.

Germline V gives CDR1 SGDLS, CDR2 YYNGEE. CDR3 length equals 14 residues. V dropped 3 bases and J dropped 1; count of bases not matched to a gene: 3. This clonotype was found many times. Its antigen is unidentified. This specimen consisted of CD4+ T cells sorted from PBMCs, obtained 5 days after the yellow fever booster vaccination. This clonotype was obtained from a man aged 18 to 29 who received the YFV17D yellow fever vaccine. The chain is built from TRBV9 and TRBJ1-2, with 7 bases that match TRBD1. The CDR3 nucleotides read TGTGCCAGCAGCGAGGACAGGCATAACTATGGCTACACCTTC. Translating gives CASSEDRHNYGYTF.